Listed below are T cell receptor beta chains from one sample, sequenced in a study of regulatory T cells in long-lasting Graves disease. TCRdb processed the multiplex PCR reads anew with MiXCR; each CDR3 protein has one entry. Of 400,000 to 500,000 distinct CDR3 sequences listed, about 17% are singletons. These data also formed part of another study, on T cells in Graves' hyperthyroidism and ophthalmopathy.

The sample in question was peripheral blood mononuclear cells (PBMCs), obtained at new diagnosis, from a patient treated with antithyroid drugs. These TCRs come from a woman in her 30s with Graves disease. The CDR3 runs from the conserved cysteine through the conserved F or W. A D gene is named only where the DNA matches it firmly. Where a row states a size, it is once, few, many or the class of an expanded clone; other rows omit it.

clone size: many; V gene: TRBV20-1; J gene: TRBJ2-7; CDR3 length: 12; D gene: -; CDR3 protein: CSASSSGYEQYF; CDR3 DNA: -
clone size: -; V gene: TRBV29-1; J gene: TRBJ2-3; CDR3 length: 13; D gene: -; CDR3 protein: CSVPWGSTDTQYF; CDR3 DNA: TGCAGCGTACCCTGGGGGAGTACAGATACGCAGTATTTT
clone size: many; V gene: TRBV6-2/TRBV6-3; J gene: TRBJ1-1; CDR3 length: 13; D gene: -; CDR3 protein: CASSPRDGTEAFF; CDR3 DNA: TGTGCCAGCAGTCCCCGGGACGGTACTGAAGCTTTCTTT
clone size: many; V gene: TRBV5-8; J gene: TRBJ2-1; CDR3 length: 14; D gene: -; CDR3 protein: CASSFAGQAAEQFF; CDR3 DNA: TGTGCCAGCAGCTTCGCGGGCCAGGCGGCGGAGCAGTTCTTC
clone size: many; V gene: TRBV24-1; J gene: TRBJ1-1; CDR3 length: 15; D gene: -; CDR3 protein: CATSDGGRLNTEAFF; CDR3 DNA: TGTGCCACCAGTGATGGGGGACGGTTGAACACTGAAGCTTTCTTT
clone size: -; V gene: TRBV7-9; J gene: TRBJ2-3; CDR3 length: 12; D gene: -; CDR3 protein: CASSLEVDTQYF; CDR3 DNA: TGTGCCAGCAGCTTGGAGGTAGATACGCAGTATTTT
clone size: many; V gene: TRBV27; J gene: TRBJ2-7; CDR3 length: 13; D gene: -; CDR3 protein: CASRLRGNIEQYF; CDR3 DNA: TGTGCCAGCAGGCTCCGGGGCAACATCGAGCAGTACTTC
clone size: few; V gene: TRBV7-2; J gene: TRBJ1-1; CDR3 length: 16; D gene: TRBD1; CDR3 protein: CASSFSGTAMNTEAFF; CDR3 DNA: TGTGCCAGCAGCTTCTCCGGGACAGCCATGAACACTGAAGCTTTCTTT
clone size: -; V gene: TRBV9; J gene: TRBJ2-2; CDR3 length: 16; D gene: TRBD2; CDR3 protein: CASSVGRSGRNGELFF; CDR3 DNA: TGTGCCAGCAGCGTAGGACGGAGCGGGAGGAACGGGGAGCTGTTTTTT
clone size: many; V gene: TRBV18; J gene: TRBJ2-3; CDR3 length: 16; D gene: TRBD1; CDR3 protein: CASSPLGQGASDTQYF; CDR3 DNA: TGTGCCAGCTCACCACTTGGACAGGGGGCATCAGATACGCAGTATTTT
clone size: many; V gene: TRBV20-1; J gene: TRBJ2-3; CDR3 length: 14; D gene: TRBD2; CDR3 protein: CSASASGGRNTQYF; CDR3 DNA: TGCAGTGCTAGTGCTAGCGGGGGACGCAATACGCAGTATTTT
clone size: many; V gene: TRBV11-2; J gene: TRBJ2-2; CDR3 length: 14; D gene: TRBD2; CDR3 protein: CASGRAMIAGELFF; CDR3 DNA: TGTGCCAGCGGGAGGGCCATGATCGCCGGGGAGCTGTTTTTT
clone size: -; V gene: TRBV19; J gene: TRBJ1-1; CDR3 length: 13; D gene: TRBD1; CDR3 protein: CASSMDRGNEAFF; CDR3 DNA: TGTGCCAGTAGTATGGACAGGGGTAATGAAGCTTTCTTT
clone size: few; V gene: TRBV6-1; J gene: TRBJ2-1; CDR3 length: 12; D gene: -; CDR3 protein: CASTDYYNEQFF; CDR3 DNA: TGTGCCAGCACCGACTACTACAATGAGCAGTTCTTC
clone size: many; V gene: TRBV7-8; J gene: TRBJ2-7; CDR3 length: 17; D gene: -; CDR3 protein: CASSLAFGRSPGDEQYF; CDR3 DNA: TGTGCCAGCAGCTTAGCGTTCGGTCGCAGCCCGGGGGACGAGCAGTACTTC
clone size: few; V gene: TRBV6-5; J gene: TRBJ2-2; CDR3 length: 13; D gene: -; CDR3 protein: CASSYRGPGELFF; CDR3 DNA: TGTGCCAGCAGTTATCGTGGGCCCGGGGAGCTGTTTTTT
clone size: many; V gene: TRBV4-1; J gene: TRBJ2-7; CDR3 length: 13; D gene: -; CDR3 protein: CASSQGAVSEQYF; CDR3 DNA: TGCGCCAGCAGCCAAGGGGCCGTTTCCGAGCAGTACTTC
clone size: many; V gene: TRBV18; J gene: TRBJ2-5; CDR3 length: 15; D gene: TRBD2; CDR3 protein: CASSQLGTSGETQYF; CDR3 DNA: TGTGCCAGCTCACAACTCGGGACTAGCGGGGAGACCCAGTACTTC
clone size: many; V gene: TRBV6-5; J gene: TRBJ2-7; CDR3 length: 13; D gene: -; CDR3 protein: CASSYSDEDEQYF; CDR3 DNA: TGTGCCAGCAGTTACTCGGACGAAGACGAGCAGTACTTC
clone size: many; V gene: TRBV28; J gene: TRBJ1-2; CDR3 length: 14; D gene: -; CDR3 protein: CASSYTPSHRGYTF; CDR3 DNA: TGTGCCAGCAGTTATACCCCGTCTCATAGAGGCTACACCTTC
clone size: many; V gene: TRBV5-1; J gene: TRBJ2-1; CDR3 length: 15; D gene: TRBD1; CDR3 protein: CASNTGTGPYNEQFF; CDR3 DNA: TGCGCCAGCAATACCGGGACAGGGCCCTACAATGAGCAGTTCTTC
clone size: few; V gene: TRBV19; J gene: TRBJ1-4; CDR3 length: 14; D gene: TRBD1; CDR3 protein: CASKIYRGDEKLFF; CDR3 DNA: TGTGCCAGTAAAATCTACAGGGGGGACGAAAAACTGTTTTTT
clone size: -; V gene: TRBV6-4; J gene: TRBJ2-1; CDR3 length: 14; D gene: TRBD1; CDR3 protein: CASSSTGGDNEQFF; CDR3 DNA: TGTGCCAGCAGTTCGACAGGGGGAGACAATGAGCAGTTCTTC
clone size: many; V gene: TRBV3-1; J gene: TRBJ1-1; CDR3 length: 17; D gene: TRBD1; CDR3 protein: CASSQRLPGQRNTEAFF; CDR3 DNA: TGTGCCAGCAGCCAACGGTTACCGGGACAGAGGAACACTGAAGCTTTCTTT
clone size: -; V gene: TRBV7-2; J gene: TRBJ1-2; CDR3 length: 16; D gene: -; CDR3 protein: CVSSLAGRAGGYGYTF; CDR3 DNA: TGTGTCAGCAGCTTAGCGGGGAGGGCTGGGGGCTATGGCTACACCTTC
clone size: many; V gene: TRBV28; J gene: TRBJ1-3; CDR3 length: 12; D gene: TRBD1; CDR3 protein: CASSLDRGPIYF; CDR3 DNA: TGTGCCAGCAGTTTAGACAGGGGCCCCATATATTTT
clone size: -; V gene: TRBV27; J gene: TRBJ2-5; CDR3 length: 16; D gene: TRBD2; CDR3 protein: CASSQTSGAGQVTQYF; CDR3 DNA: TGTGCCAGCAGCCAGACTAGCGGAGCGGGGCAAGTGACCCAGTACTTC
clone size: few; V gene: TRBV7-9; J gene: TRBJ2-7; CDR3 length: 14; D gene: -; CDR3 protein: CASSLFSRDYEQYF; CDR3 DNA: TGTGCCAGCAGCTTATTTTCCAGGGACTACGAGCAGTACTTC
clone size: -; V gene: TRBV11-2; J gene: TRBJ2-2; CDR3 length: 13; D gene: TRBD1; CDR3 protein: CARAGGEGGELFF; CDR3 DNA: TGTGCCAGGGCAGGGGGCGAGGGCGGGGAGCTGTTTTTT
clone size: many; V gene: TRBV12-3/TRBV12-4; J gene: TRBJ2-5; CDR3 length: 17; D gene: TRBD2; CDR3 protein: CASSFYGAAGLQETQYF; CDR3 DNA: TGTGCCAGCAGTTTTTATGGGGCTGCGGGACTACAAGAGACCCAGTACTTC
clone size: -; V gene: TRBV5-1; J gene: TRBJ2-2; CDR3 length: 15; D gene: -; CDR3 protein: CASSRGTGSPGELFF; CDR3 DNA: TGCGCCAGCAGTAGGGGAACAGGGAGTCCCGGGGAGCTGTTTTTT
clone size: many; V gene: TRBV24-1; J gene: TRBJ2-3; CDR3 length: 13; D gene: -; CDR3 protein: CATSDAYRDTQYF; CDR3 DNA: TGTGCCACCAGTGATGCCTATAGAGATACGCAGTATTTT
clone size: -; V gene: TRBV11-2; J gene: TRBJ1-3; CDR3 length: 15; D gene: -; CDR3 protein: CASSLVELSGNTIYF; CDR3 DNA: TGTGCCAGCAGCTTAGTAGAGCTCTCTGGAAACACCATATATTTT
clone size: -; V gene: TRBV9; J gene: TRBJ1-4; CDR3 length: 14; D gene: -; CDR3 protein: CASSAWDRGEKLFF; CDR3 DNA: TGTGCCAGCAGCGCCTGGGACCGCGGGGAAAAACTGTTTTTT
clone size: -; V gene: TRBV20-1; J gene: TRBJ2-1; CDR3 length: 15; D gene: TRBD2; CDR3 protein: CSADGLAGEADEQFF; CDR3 DNA: TGCAGTGCTGACGGACTAGCGGGAGAAGCCGATGAGCAGTTCTTC
clone size: few; V gene: TRBV20-1; J gene: TRBJ2-1; CDR3 length: 19; D gene: TRBD2; CDR3 protein: CSARDRVRLAIRTYNEQFF; CDR3 DNA: TGCAGTGCTAGAGATAGGGTCCGACTAGCGATTCGTACCTACAATGAGCAGTTCTTC
clone size: many; V gene: TRBV7-9; J gene: TRBJ2-7; CDR3 length: 13; D gene: -; CDR3 protein: CASRDGLTYEQYF; CDR3 DNA: TGTGCCAGCAGAGATGGGCTCACCTACGAGCAGTACTTC
clone size: -; V gene: TRBV12-3/TRBV12-4; J gene: TRBJ2-7; CDR3 length: 14; D gene: TRBD2; CDR3 protein: CASSLTGLAAVLYF; CDR3 DNA: TGTGCCAGCAGTTTAACCGGACTAGCGGCAGTGTTGTACTTC
clone size: many; V gene: TRBV28; J gene: TRBJ2-7; CDR3 length: 15; D gene: TRBD2; CDR3 protein: CASSAVTSGGYEQYF; CDR3 DNA: TGTGCCAGCAGCGCTGTTACTAGCGGGGGCTACGAGCAGTACTTC
clone size: -; V gene: TRBV27; J gene: TRBJ2-1; CDR3 length: 14; D gene: -; CDR3 protein: CASSWEGAYNEQFF; CDR3 DNA: TGTGCCAGCAGTTGGGAGGGGGCCTACAATGAGCAGTTCTTC
clone size: few; V gene: TRBV3-1; J gene: TRBJ1-4; CDR3 length: 15; D gene: -; CDR3 protein: CASSPQQGVSEKLFF; CDR3 DNA: TGTGCCAGCAGTCCGCAACAAGGGGTTTCGGAAAAACTGTTTTTT
clone size: few; V gene: TRBV6-1; J gene: TRBJ2-2; CDR3 length: 15; D gene: TRBD2; CDR3 protein: CARSGLAGRTGELFF; CDR3 DNA: TGTGCCAGGTCCGGACTAGCGGGACGAACCGGGGAGCTGTTTTTT
clone size: -; V gene: TRBV29-1; J gene: TRBJ2-3; CDR3 length: 16; D gene: TRBD2; CDR3 protein: CSVGRGASGVTDTQYF; CDR3 DNA: TGCAGCGTTGGGAGGGGGGCTAGCGGGGTCACAGATACGCAGTATTTT
clone size: many; V gene: TRBV7-2; J gene: TRBJ1-1; CDR3 length: 13; D gene: TRBD1; CDR3 protein: CASSRGVNTEAFF; CDR3 DNA: TGCGCCAGCAGCAGGGGGGTGAACACTGAAGCTTTCTTT
clone size: many; V gene: TRBV18; J gene: TRBJ2-5; CDR3 length: 15; D gene: -; CDR3 protein: CASSPRLAVQETQYF; CDR3 DNA: TGTGCCAGCTCACCACGGTTAGCAGTCCAAGAGACCCAGTACTTC
clone size: -; V gene: TRBV29-1; J gene: TRBJ2-7; CDR3 length: 13; D gene: TRBD1; CDR3 protein: CSVGTGASYEQYF; CDR3 DNA: TGCAGCGTTGGGACAGGGGCCTCCTACGAGCAGTACTTC
clone size: many; V gene: TRBV30; J gene: TRBJ1-5; CDR3 length: 13; D gene: -; CDR3 protein: CAWSEHSNQPQHF; CDR3 DNA: TGTGCCTGGAGTGAGCATAGCAATCAGCCCCAGCATTTT
clone size: few; V gene: TRBV7-9; J gene: TRBJ2-2; CDR3 length: 18; D gene: TRBD2; CDR3 protein: CASSLALRSGRPPGELFF; CDR3 DNA: TGTGCCAGCAGCTTAGCGCTTAGAAGCGGGAGGCCTCCCGGGGAGCTGTTTTTT
clone size: many; V gene: TRBV30; J gene: TRBJ2-2; CDR3 length: 15; D gene: -; CDR3 protein: CAWSGVGQLTGELFF; CDR3 DNA: TGTGCCTGGAGTGGAGTAGGACAACTAACCGGGGAGCTGTTTTTT